This T cell receptor (beta chain) was documented in a study of cytomegalovirus exposure and HLA in healthy donors. The PCR had 60 Vbeta and 13 Jbeta primers. Profiling relied on immunoSEQ multiplex PCR, and the TCRdb table lists in-frame clones only, not all of them. The data contain 74,000 or so clones, 65% to 70% of them singletons. This clone was recorded a few times. This CDR3 is 18 amino acids long. The V and J ends lost 0 bases and 2 bases, in that order; junction bases with no gene match: 8. Germline V gives CDR1 LGHNA, CDR2 YSLEER. The origin of this receptor is a woman aged 25-40 years in good health and CMV-seronegative. The chain joins TRBV4-3 to TRBJ2-3; TRBD1 aligns across 10 bases. The sample consisted of PBMCs. This CDR3 reads CASSQDVMGQGTTDTQYF. CDR3 sequence (DNA): TGCGCCAGCAGCCAAGATGTAATGGGACAGGGGACCACAGATACGCAGTATTTT.